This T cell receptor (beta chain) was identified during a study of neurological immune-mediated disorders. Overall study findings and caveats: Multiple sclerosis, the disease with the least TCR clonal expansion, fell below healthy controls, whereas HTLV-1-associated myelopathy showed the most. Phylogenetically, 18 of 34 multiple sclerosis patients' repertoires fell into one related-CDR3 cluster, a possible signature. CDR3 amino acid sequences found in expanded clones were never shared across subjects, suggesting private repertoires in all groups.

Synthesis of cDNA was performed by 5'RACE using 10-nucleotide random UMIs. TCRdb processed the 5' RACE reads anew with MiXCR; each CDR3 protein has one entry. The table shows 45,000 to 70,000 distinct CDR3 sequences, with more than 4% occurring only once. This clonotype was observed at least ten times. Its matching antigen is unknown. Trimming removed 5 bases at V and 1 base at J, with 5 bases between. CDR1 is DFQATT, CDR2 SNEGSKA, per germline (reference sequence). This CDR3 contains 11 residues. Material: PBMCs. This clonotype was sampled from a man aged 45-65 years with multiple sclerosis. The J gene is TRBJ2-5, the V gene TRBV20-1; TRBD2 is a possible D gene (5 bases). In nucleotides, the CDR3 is TGCAGTGCTGCGGGCCAAGAGACCCAGTACTTC. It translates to CSAAGQETQYF.